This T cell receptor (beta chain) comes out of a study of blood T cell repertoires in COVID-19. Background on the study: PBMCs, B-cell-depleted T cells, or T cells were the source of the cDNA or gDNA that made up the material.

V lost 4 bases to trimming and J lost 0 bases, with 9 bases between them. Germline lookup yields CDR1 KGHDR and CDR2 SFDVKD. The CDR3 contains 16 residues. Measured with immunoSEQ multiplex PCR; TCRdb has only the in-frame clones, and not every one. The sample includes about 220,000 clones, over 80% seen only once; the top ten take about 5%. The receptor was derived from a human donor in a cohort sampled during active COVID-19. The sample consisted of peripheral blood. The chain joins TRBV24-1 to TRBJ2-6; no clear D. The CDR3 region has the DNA TGTGCCACCAGTGACTCAATGGCCTCTGGGGCCAACGTCCTGACTTTC. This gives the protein CATSDSMASGANVLTF.